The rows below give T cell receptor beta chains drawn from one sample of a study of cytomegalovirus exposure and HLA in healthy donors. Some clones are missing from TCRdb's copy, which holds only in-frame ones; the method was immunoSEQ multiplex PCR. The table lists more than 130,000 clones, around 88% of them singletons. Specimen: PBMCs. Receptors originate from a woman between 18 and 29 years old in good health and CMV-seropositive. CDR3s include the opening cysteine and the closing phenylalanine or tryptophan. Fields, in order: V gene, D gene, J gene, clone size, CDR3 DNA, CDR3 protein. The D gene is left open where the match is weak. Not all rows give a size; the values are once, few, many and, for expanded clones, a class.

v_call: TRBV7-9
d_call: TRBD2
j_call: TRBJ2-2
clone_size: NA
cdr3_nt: TGTGCCAGCAGCTCCCTAGCGGGAGGATCGAACACCGGGGAGCTGTTTTTT
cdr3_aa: CASSSLAGGSNTGELFF

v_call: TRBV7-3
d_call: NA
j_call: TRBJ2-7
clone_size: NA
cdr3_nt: TGTGCCAGCAGCTTAAACAGGGCCTACGAGCAGTACTTC
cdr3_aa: CASSLNRAYEQYF

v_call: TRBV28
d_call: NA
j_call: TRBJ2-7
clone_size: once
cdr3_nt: TGTGCCAGCAGTTTCGAAGCGGTATCCTACGAGCAGTACTTC
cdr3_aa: CASSFEAVSYEQYF

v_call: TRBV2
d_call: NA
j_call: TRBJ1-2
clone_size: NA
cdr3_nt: TGTGCCAGCAAGGGGAGGGGCGATGGCTACACCTTC
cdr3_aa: CASKGRGDGYTF

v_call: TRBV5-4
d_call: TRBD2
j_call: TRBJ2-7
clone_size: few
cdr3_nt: TGTGCCAGCAGCGTGAAGCGGGAGTACACCGAGCAGTACTTC
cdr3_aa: CASSVKREYTEQYF

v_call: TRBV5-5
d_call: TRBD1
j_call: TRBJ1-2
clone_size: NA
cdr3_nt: TGTGCCAGCAGCCCACGGACAGGGCTCCACTATGGCTACACCTTC
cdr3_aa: CASSPRTGLHYGYTF

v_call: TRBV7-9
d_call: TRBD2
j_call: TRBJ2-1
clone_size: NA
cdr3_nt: TGTGCCAGCAGCTTAGCGGGGACTACGAACCGCAACTACAATGAGCAGTTCTTC
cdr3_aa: CASSLAGTTNRNYNEQFF

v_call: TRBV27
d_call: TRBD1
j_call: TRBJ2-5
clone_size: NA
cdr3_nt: TGTGCCAGCAGTCCCCTAATTAAGACAGGGGGACAAGAGACCCAGTACTTC
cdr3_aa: CASSPLIKTGGQETQYF

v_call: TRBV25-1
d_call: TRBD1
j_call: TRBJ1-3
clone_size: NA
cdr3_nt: TGTGCCAGCAGTGTGACCGGACAGGGACACACCATATATTTT
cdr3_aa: CASSVTGQGHTIYF

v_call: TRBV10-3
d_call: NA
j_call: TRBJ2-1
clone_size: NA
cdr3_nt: TGTGCCATCAGTGAGTCGACTCAGGGGAAGGAGCAGTTCTTC
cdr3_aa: CAISESTQGKEQFF

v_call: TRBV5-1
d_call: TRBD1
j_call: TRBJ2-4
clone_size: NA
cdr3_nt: TGCGCCAGCAGCTTGATGGGACAGGGGGTCGGATCCAAAAACATTCAGTACTTC
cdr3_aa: CASSLMGQGVGSKNIQYF

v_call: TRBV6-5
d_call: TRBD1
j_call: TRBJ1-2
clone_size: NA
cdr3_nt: TGTGCCAGCAACCCAGGGGGCTCGTATGGCTACACCTTC
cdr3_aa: CASNPGGSYGYTF

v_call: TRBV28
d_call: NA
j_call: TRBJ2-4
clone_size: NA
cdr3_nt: TGTGCCAGCAGTTTATCACTCCACCGGGGAAACATTCAGTACTTC
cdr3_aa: CASSLSLHRGNIQYF

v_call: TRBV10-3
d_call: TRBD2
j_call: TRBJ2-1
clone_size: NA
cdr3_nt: TGTGCCATCAGGGGACTAGAGCCTTACAATGAGCAGTTCTTC
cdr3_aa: CAIRGLEPYNEQFF

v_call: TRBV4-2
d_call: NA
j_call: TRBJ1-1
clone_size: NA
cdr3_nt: TGTGCCAGCAGCCAAGGAATGCAGGGCTTCACTGAAGCTTTCTTT
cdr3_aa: CASSQGMQGFTEAFF

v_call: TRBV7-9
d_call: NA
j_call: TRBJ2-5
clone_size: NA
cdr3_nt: TGTGCCACTGCAGACAGGTTCCAAGAGACCCAGTACTTC
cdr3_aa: CATADRFQETQYF

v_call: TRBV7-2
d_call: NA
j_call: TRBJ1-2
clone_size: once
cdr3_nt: TGTGCCAGCAGCTTAGGCTGGGCGACAAGTCTCCCAAACTATGGCTACACCTTC
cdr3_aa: CASSLGWATSLPNYGYTF

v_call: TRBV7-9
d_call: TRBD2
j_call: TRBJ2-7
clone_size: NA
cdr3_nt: TGTGCCAGCAGCCGACTAGCGGGGAGCTCCTACGAGCAGTACTTC
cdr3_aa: CASSRLAGSSYEQYF

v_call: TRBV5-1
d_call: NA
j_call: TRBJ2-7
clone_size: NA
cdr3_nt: TGCGCCAGCAGCCTCGGGAGCCGGTTGGGCGAGCAGTACTTC
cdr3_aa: CASSLGSRLGEQYF

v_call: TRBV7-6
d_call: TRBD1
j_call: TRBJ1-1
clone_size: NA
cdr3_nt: TGTGCCAGCAGCCTTGCAGGGGGGAACACTGAAGCTTTCTTT
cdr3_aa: CASSLAGGNTEAFF

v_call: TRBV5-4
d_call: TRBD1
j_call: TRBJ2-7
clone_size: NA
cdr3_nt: TGTGCCAGCAGCCTTGAGTACCCGGGACAGGGGTCCTACGAGCAGTACTTC
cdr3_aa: CASSLEYPGQGSYEQYF

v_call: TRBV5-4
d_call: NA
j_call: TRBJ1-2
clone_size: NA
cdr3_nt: TGTGCCAGCAGCCCCGACACTAACTATGGCTACACCTTC
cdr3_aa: CASSPDTNYGYTF

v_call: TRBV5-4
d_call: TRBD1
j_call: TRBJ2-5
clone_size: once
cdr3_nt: TGTGCCAGCAGCCCAGGGGGACAAGAGACCCAGTACTTC
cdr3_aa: CASSPGGQETQYF

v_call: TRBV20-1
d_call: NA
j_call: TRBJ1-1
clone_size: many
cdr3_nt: TGCAGTGCTTTACAGAGAAGAGAAGCTTTCTTT
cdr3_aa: CSALQRREAFF

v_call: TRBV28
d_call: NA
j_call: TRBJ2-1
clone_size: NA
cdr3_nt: TGTGCCAGCAGTTTCTGGGGGCGTGAGCAGTTCTTC
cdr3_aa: CASSFWGREQFF

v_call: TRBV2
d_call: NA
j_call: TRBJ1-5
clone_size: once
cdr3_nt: TGTGCCAGTAGAAAATATGGTACAGAAAATCAGCCCCAGCATTTT
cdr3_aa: CASRKYGTENQPQHF

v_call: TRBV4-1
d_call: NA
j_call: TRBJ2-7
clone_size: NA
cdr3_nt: TGCGCCAGCAGCCAAGATCTCCCCGTTGCCTACGAGCAGTACTTC
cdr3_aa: CASSQDLPVAYEQYF

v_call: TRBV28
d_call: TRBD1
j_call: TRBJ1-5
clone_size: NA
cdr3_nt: TGTGCCAGCACCCGACAGGGGGCTTATAGCAATCAGCCCCAGCATTTT
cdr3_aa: CASTRQGAYSNQPQHF

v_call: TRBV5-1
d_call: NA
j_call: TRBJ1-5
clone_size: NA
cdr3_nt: TGCGCCAGCAGGTCCCCGGGTCCACGGCAGCCCCAGCATTTT
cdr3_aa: CASRSPGPRQPQHF

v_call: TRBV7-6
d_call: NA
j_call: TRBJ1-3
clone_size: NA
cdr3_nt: TGTGCCAGCAGACAGAATCTAGGGGAATGGGTCTCTGGAAACACCATATATTTT
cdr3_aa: CASRQNLGEWVSGNTIYF

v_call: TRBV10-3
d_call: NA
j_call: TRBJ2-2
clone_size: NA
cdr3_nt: TGTGCCATCAGGCCCAGCACGGAGGGCCGCACCGGGGAGCTGTTTTTT
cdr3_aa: CAIRPSTEGRTGELFF

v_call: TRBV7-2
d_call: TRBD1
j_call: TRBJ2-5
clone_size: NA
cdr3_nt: TGTGCCAGCAGTCGGGACAGCCAAGAGACCCAGTACTTC
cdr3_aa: CASSRDSQETQYF

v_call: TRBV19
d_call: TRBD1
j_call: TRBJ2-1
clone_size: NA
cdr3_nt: TGTGCCAGTAGTATAGATCCCCCGGGACAGGGGTCCTACAATGAGCAGTTCTTC
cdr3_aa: CASSIDPPGQGSYNEQFF

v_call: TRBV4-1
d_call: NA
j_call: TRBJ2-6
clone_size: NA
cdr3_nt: TGCGCCAGCAGCCAAGATATCCCGAGGGCTGGGGCCAACGTCCTGACTTTC
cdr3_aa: CASSQDIPRAGANVLTF

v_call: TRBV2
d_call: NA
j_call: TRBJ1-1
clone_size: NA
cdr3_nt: TGTGCCAGCGGTTATGAGTCCGAAGCTTTCTTT
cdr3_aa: CASGYESEAFF

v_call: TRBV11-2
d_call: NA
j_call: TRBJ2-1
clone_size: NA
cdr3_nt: TGTGCCAGCAGCCCGAGCGGAACATACAATGAGCTGTTCTTC
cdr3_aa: CASSPSGTYNELFF

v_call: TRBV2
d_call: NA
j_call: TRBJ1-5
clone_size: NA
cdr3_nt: TGTGCCAGCAGTGTTGAGGGCGGGCCGAATCAGCCCCAGCATTTT
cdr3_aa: CASSVEGGPNQPQHF

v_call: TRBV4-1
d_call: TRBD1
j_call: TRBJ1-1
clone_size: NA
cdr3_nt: TGCGCCAGCAGCCGAGACAGGGGGTCCACTGAAGCTTTCTTT
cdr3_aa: CASSRDRGSTEAFF

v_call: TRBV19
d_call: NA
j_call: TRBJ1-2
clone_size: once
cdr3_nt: TGTGCCAGTTCCCGGGTAGGATCCAACTATGGCTACACCTTC
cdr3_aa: CASSRVGSNYGYTF

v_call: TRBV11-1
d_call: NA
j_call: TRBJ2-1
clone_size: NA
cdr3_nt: TGTGCCAGCAGCTTAGACCCCCCGGTCGAATCCTACAATGAGCAGTTCTTC
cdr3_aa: CASSLDPPVESYNEQFF

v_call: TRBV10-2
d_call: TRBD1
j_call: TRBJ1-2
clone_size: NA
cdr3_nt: TGCGCCAGCGGGGACAGGGGTTCAGTCCTTCCTCACTATGGCTACACCTTC
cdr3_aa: CASGDRGSVLPHYGYTF

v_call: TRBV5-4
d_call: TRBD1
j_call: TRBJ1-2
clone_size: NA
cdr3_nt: TGTGCCAGCAGCTTGGGGGGATTTTACAGACAGGGGAGGGACTATGGCTACACCTTC
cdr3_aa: CASSLGGFYRQGRDYGYTF

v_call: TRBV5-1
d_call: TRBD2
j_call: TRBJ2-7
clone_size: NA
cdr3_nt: TGCGCCAGCAGCCCTCCCGCCGGGACTATTAACAACGAGCAGTACTTC
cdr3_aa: CASSPPAGTINNEQYF

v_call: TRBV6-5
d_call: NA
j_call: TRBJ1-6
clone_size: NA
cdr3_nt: TGTGCCAGCAGTTACAGAGCAATCTCCTATAATTCACCCCTCCACTTT
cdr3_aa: CASSYRAISYNSPLHF

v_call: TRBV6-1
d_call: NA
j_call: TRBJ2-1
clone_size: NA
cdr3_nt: TGTGCCAGCAGTGCACGCGGTAGAGCCGGTGAGCAGTTCTTC
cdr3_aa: CASSARGRAGEQFF

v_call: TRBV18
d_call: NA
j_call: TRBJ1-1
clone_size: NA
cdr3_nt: TGTGCCAGCTTGGGAGTCATGAACACTGAAGCTTTCTTT
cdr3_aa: CASLGVMNTEAFF

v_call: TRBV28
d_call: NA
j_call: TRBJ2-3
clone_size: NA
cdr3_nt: TGTGCCAGCAGTTTGGGTGGAGCCACAGATACGCAGTATTTT
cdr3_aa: CASSLGGATDTQYF

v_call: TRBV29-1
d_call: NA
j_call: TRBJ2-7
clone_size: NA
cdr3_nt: TGCAGCACCTGGAGCTACGAGCAGTACTTC
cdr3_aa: CSTWSYEQYF

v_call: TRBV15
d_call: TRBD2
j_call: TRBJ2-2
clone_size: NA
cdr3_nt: TGTGCCACCAGCGGATGGGTAGGACTAGCGGGTGTGAACACCGGGGAGCTGTTTTTT
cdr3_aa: CATSGWVGLAGVNTGELFF